These 2 T cell receptor beta chains came from one sample sequenced in a study of siplizumab effects on memory and regulatory T cells. Profiling relied on immunoSEQ multiplex PCR, and the TCRdb table lists in-frame clones only, not all of them. The sample lists about 27,000 clones, approximately 82% occurring once. Material: memory CD4+ T cells sorted from blood. The receptor set was obtained from a human donor in good health.

The chain uses TRBV2 and TRBJ2-7; 8 bases are a match to TRBD2. Germline-derived CDR1 and CDR2 are SNHLY and FYNNEI. V gave up 6 bases and J gave up 3 bases; unmatched junction bases: 4. This CDR3 region has 13 residues. The CDR3 DNA reads as TGTGCCAGCAGGCGGGAGGACCTCTACGAGCAGTACTTC. Encoded protein: CASRREDLYEQYF.

The chain joins TRBV7-2 to TRBJ1-1; D uncertain. V was pared by 1 base and J by 2 bases, with 5 bases between. The germline gives CDR1 SGHTA, CDR2 FQGNSA. This CDR3 contains 13 residues. CDR3 sequence: CASSLGINTEAFF. The CDR3, as DNA: TGTGCCAGCAGCTTAGGGATCAACACTGAAGCTTTCTTT.